This T cell receptor (beta chain) appears in the sequencing data of a study of regulatory T cells in long-lasting Graves disease (TCRdb year 2021). Background for the entire study: Persistent Graves' disease was defined as antithyroid drug treatment for over 5 years with persistently positive TSH receptor autoantibodies. This study used TCR sequencing and RNA sequencing of peripheral blood to compare persistent Graves' disease patients against newly diagnosed Graves' disease patients. The study took place in China and was registered as a clinical trial. A total of some 35 samples underwent TCR sequencing, from about 13 patients with persistent Graves' disease and approximately 20 patients with newly diagnosed Graves' disease. Antithyroid drugs had been taken for about 9.7 years on average by persistent Graves' disease patients in the clinical cohort.

The CDR3 covers 14 residues, taking in both the cysteine and the phenylalanine. Left in the record is the CDR3 DNA by itself, 42 bases read in frame from the first base. V loses 5 bases, J loses 4 bases, and the germline ends lie 14 bases apart. The germline V gene encodes CDR1 MDHEN and CDR2 SYDVKM. The sample's time point label, in plain terms: persistent/refractory GD, antithyroid drugs over 5 years with positive TRAb. RNA was extracted from PBMCs in TRIzol for both TCR sequencing and RNA sequencing. Graves' disease was diagnosed according to American Thyroid Association guidelines. Recruitment of patients was carried out at an endocrinology department in Xi'an, China. Each patient gave roughly 10 milliliters of peripheral blood, collected in an EDTA anticoagulant tube. Ficoll Paque Plus density gradient separation was used to isolate PBMCs, and no additional T cell sorting was done. An Agilent 2100 Bioanalyzer and agarose gel were used to check RNA quality, while a NanoDrop 2000 measured RNA concentration.

What the study reported, not specific to this receptor: Compared with newly diagnosed patients, patients with persistent Graves' disease had lower TCR Shannon entropy and fewer highly expanded clones, which suggests clonal expansion. The small sample size was acknowledged by the authors as a limitation that may reduce accuracy. Persistent patients shared more public clonotypes among themselves (roughly 2,700) than newly diagnosed patients did (more than 850). Persistent disease showed preferential use of TRBV28, TRBJ1-2 and TRBJ2-5, whereas newly diagnosed disease favored TRBV20-1 and TRBJ2-1. Only peripheral blood was studied, because thyroid tissue, the primary lesion, was inaccessible. Sequencing and analysis were restricted to the TCR beta chain.

This clonotype has a count of ten or more. Its antigen is not yet known. The record has no base qualities; no much larger clone is one base away. Library method: multiplex PCR. Sequencing was performed on an Illumina HiSeq 4000. TCR beta libraries were built with iRepertoire HTBI primers and Arm-PCR amplification of CDR3 regions. Before sequencing, the PCR products went through gel purification. Concerning the study's data processing: Across samples, about 64 TRBV and 13 to 15 TRBJ segments were identified and used for gene usage analysis of CDR3 amino acid clonotypes. COPE and FqMerger were used to merge filtered high-quality paired reads into contigs. Contigs were aligned with BLAST to IMGT TRBV, TRBD and TRBJ reference genes, and CDR3 was defined per IMGT. Any clonotype with a frequency above 0.1% was classified as a highly expanded clone. Shannon entropy was used to measure repertoire diversity, and the Gini coefficient was used to measure V-J evenness. Clonotypes shared by more than one individual were considered public. The public reads were run again by TCRdb, first through fastp at Q25 and then through MiXCR, and only productive beta chains were kept. CDR3 protein duplicates are merged, each entry listing the most common genes and DNA. The V and J calls, along with clone size, are taken from TCRdb and not from the paper's own processing. Here the sample has about 470,000 distinct CDR3 sequences; 20% to 25% occur a single time. The top ten hold over 7.5% of the sample.

The specimen was peripheral blood mononuclear cells (PBMCs), collected when the disease was refractory, from a patient treated with antithyroid drugs. The TCR was taken from a female donor with Graves disease. The sequence links TRBV28 to TRBJ2-5; TRBD2 is a weak D gene call, 6 bases matching. The CDR3 corresponds to CASSDSGTGETQYF. The nucleotide sequence reads as follows: TGTGCCAGCAGTGATAGCGGAACAGGAGAGACCCAGTACTTC.